This T cell receptor (beta chain) comes out of a study of T-cell memory formation after mild COVID-19 (dated by TCRdb to 2020 to 2023). Looking at the study overall: Most TCR sequence clusters were specific to one of the two donors. T-cell clones expanding and contracting after mild COVID-19 in a couple of donors were tracked by longitudinal TCRalpha and TCRbeta repertoire sequencing. Two young, previously healthy adult volunteers made up the cohort, one male and one female.

PBMCs were isolated by Ficoll-Paque density gradient centrifugation. Study-wide findings and limitations: Contracting CD4+ clones were found mainly in CM and EM memory subsets, while CD8+ clones were enriched in EMRA. SARS-CoV-2 specificity was not confirmed for the second-wave clones peaking on day 37. The study covered only a couple of mild cases, and larger cohorts including severe cases with pre-infection samples were considered necessary. Balanced CD4/CD8 phenotypes were observed for clones contracting from day 15 to 85, whereas a bias towards CD4+ was observed for a second wave of clones expanding from day 15 to 37. Some responding clones were found in pre-infection memory, which suggests that pre-existing cross-reactive memory T cells took part in the SARS-CoV-2 response.

In its sample, this clonotype was seen a few times. There is no known antigen for this receptor. Base qualities were left out, and no much larger clone turns up one base away. Sequencing was carried out with an Illumina NovaSeq 6000. TCRalpha and TCRbeta cDNA libraries were constructed by 5'RACE with constant-segment primers, with sample barcodes and unique molecular identifiers being introduced. Trizol reagent was used to extract RNA from every sample. Amplification of the libraries took two PCR steps, and the second step added a second sample barcode plus Illumina TruSeq adapters. Sequencing of libraries was performed on an Illumina NovaSeq with 2 x 150 bp paired-end reads. Per the authors' processing: Reads were demultiplexed and collapsed into UMI-guided consensus sequences with migec v1.2.7. Using mixcr v2.1.11, the UMI consensuses were aligned to TRA and TRB V and J templates and assembled into clonotypes. Expanded or contracted clonotypes were those called significant by both edgeR and NoisET, with noise models trained on biological replicates. For edgeR calls, the cutoffs were a false discovery rate-adjusted p below 0.01 and a log2 fold-change threshold of 1. PCA with hierarchical clustering of max-normalized trajectories of the 1000 most abundant clonotypes was used as exploratory dynamics analysis. Separately sequenced CD4+ and CD8+ repertoires were used to assign the CD4 or CD8 phenotype of responding clones. The public reads were quality trimmed at Q25 with fastp and then assembled into clones with MiXCR by TCRdb, keeping productive beta chains. Rows merge per CDR3 protein into single entries with the most common DNA and genes. The V and J calls and clone size come from TCRdb's table, not from the authors' own analysis. This sample lists about 360,000 distinct CDR3 sequences; approximately 15% were detected once. Of the sample, 22% is held by the ten largest clones.

The CDR3 runs 12 residues from the cysteine to the phenylalanine. CDR3 DNA is the only sequence kept; it has 36 bases, read in frame from the first base. V and J lose 7 bases and 4 bases, and a span of 8 bases separates them. Sequences SEHNR (CDR1) and FQNEAQ (CDR2) are obtained from the germline V gene (reference sequence). The sequencing sample was made of PBMCs or a T cell subset sorted from them (not recorded which). This clonotype was sampled from a man younger than 35 who had mild COVID-19 (a few samples of this study predate the infection). The sample titles of this study are shuffled in the database, so cell type and time point are left out; the donor was told from shared clones. Recombination linked TRBV7-9 to TRBJ2-1; TRBD2 is a weak D gene call, 6 bases matching. The CDR3 sequence is CASTRGYNEQFF. The bases read TGTGCCAGCACGCGGGGATACAATGAGCAGTTCTTC.